This passage covers 19 T cell receptor beta chains from one sample sequenced in a study of cytomegalovirus exposure and HLA in healthy donors. Primers for the PCR totalled 60 Vbeta and 13 Jbeta. TCRdb's table, derived via immunoSEQ multiplex PCR, lists solely in-frame clones and lacks some. The sample carries about 200,000 clones, 83% recorded once. The specimen sequenced was PBMCs. Receptors originate from a girl aged 10 to 17 in good health and CMV-seronegative.

The chain links TRBV12-5 to TRBJ1-2; possibly TRBD1 for D (6 bases). This CDR3 spans 17 amino acids. Trimming left V 3 bases short and J 4 bases short, with 21 bases between. Germline V lookup: CDR1 LGHNT, CDR2 FRNRAP. For the CDR3, the DNA is TGTGCTAGTGGTTTAGCGGGGGGCGCCCCCCTACTCTATGGCTACACCTTC. It specifies CASGLAGGAPLLYGYTF.

This sequence joins TRBV18 and TRBJ1-6; 7 bases line up with TRBD1. The germline V gene has CDR1 KGHSH and CDR2 LQKENI. There are 16 residues in the CDR3. V was pared by 3 bases and J by 10 bases, with 12 bases of the junction left unmatched. The CDR3 loop reads CASSPRDRTSGSPLHF. CDR3 in DNA: TGTGCCAGCTCACCCAGGGACAGAACTTCGGGATCACCCCTCCACTTT.

Comment on this clone: One end of the junction does not line up with germline, which may come from a read error. CDR3 DNA sequence: TGTGCCAGCAGCTTCGTATCCCCCCCGCGTTTTTCATTT. Encoded protein: CASSFVSPPRFSF. The rearrangement links TRBV28 to TRBJ1-5; D is unclear. There are 13 residues in the CDR3. CDR1 MDHEN and CDR2 SYDVKM come from the germline V gene.

This clone was found a few times. The chain combines TRBV4-3 with TRBJ1-2; 9 bases line up with TRBD1. With V trimmed by 2 bases and J by 3 bases, 7 bases remained unmatched. CDR3 length equals 16 residues. Germline V lookup: CDR1 LGHNA, CDR2 YSLEER. This chain's CDR3 is CASSQRWGQGYYGYTF. CDR3 sequence (DNA): TGCGCCAGCAGCCAACGATGGGGACAGGGCTACTATGGCTACACCTTC.

The chain couples TRBV2 to TRBJ2-2; 7 bases fit TRBD1. Germline CDR1 reads SNHLY; CDR2 reads FYNNEI. This CDR3 is built from 15 residues. J was trimmed by 4 bases and V by 5 bases; bases with no gene match: 7. The CDR3 DNA follows: TGTGCCAGCAGTCGACAGGGAACTACCACCGGGGAGCTGTTTTTT. Its translation is CASSRQGTTTGELFF.

The chain has TRBV28 and TRBJ1-2, with 9 bases lining up with TRBD1. The CDR3 totals 18 residues. CDR1 is MDHEN, CDR2 SYDVKM, per germline. The V segment lost 5 bases and the J segment 6 bases; nucleotides outside the gene matches: 19. In DNA, the CDR3 is TGTGCCAGCAGTGGTAAGACAGGGGGTGCTTCCCGATCCCATGGCTACACCTTC. Protein sequence: CASSGKTGGASRSHGYTF.

V and J are TRBV28 and TRBJ2-4; 8 nucleotides line up with TRBD2. Germline assignment: CDR1 MDHEN and CDR2 SYDVKM. The J segment lost 3 bases and the V segment lost 5 bases, leaving 12 bases of the junction unmatched. This CDR3 is 17 amino acids long. CDR3 loop: CASSEVETSDLKNIQYF. CDR3 coding DNA: TGTGCCAGCAGTGAGGTGGAGACTAGCGACCTCAAAAACATTCAGTACTTC. Combining the CDR3 with reference TRBV28 and TRBJ2-4 gives the whole variable domain DVKVTQSSRYLVKRTGEKVFLECVQDMDHENMFWYRQDPGLGLRLIYFSYDVKMKEKGDIPEGYSVSREKKERFSLILESASTNQTSMYLCASSEVETSDLKNIQYFGAGTRLSVL.

CDR3 residues: CATKYRSTGELFF. CDR3 sequence (DNA): TGTGCCACCAAGTACAGGTCCACCGGGGAGCTGTTTTTT. The rearrangement joins TRBV15 to TRBJ2-2; TRBD1 might be the D (5 bases). V lost 7 bases, J lost 4 bases, and 10 bases lay in between. The CDR3 totals 13 residues. Per the germline V gene, CDR1 is LNHNV and CDR2 is YYDKDF (reference sequence).

The chain links TRBV7-9 to TRBJ2-5, with 10 bases aligning to TRBD2. Germline assignment: CDR1 SEHNR and CDR2 FQNEAQ (reference sequence). Trimming took 5 bases from V and 1 from J; bases not matched to a gene: 4. This CDR3 is built from 15 residues. This CDR3 reads CASSGGLAIQETQYF. The CDR3, as DNA: TGTGCCAGCAGCGGGGGACTAGCGATCCAAGAGACCCAGTACTTC.

This clone was recorded only once. This chain connects TRBV7-9 to TRBJ2-5; D is perhaps TRBD1 (5 bases). The CDR3 totals 14 residues. Trimming removed 5 bases from V and 5 bases from J, with 15 bases in between. CDR1 is SEHNR, CDR2 FQNEAQ, per germline (reference sequence). DNA of the CDR3: TGTGCCAGCAGCGCCTTTACAAGGGGCGAGACCCAGTACTTC. Protein product: CASSAFTRGETQYF.

The chain is built from TRBV7-9 and TRBJ1-2; the match to TRBD1 covers 9 bases. CDR1 and CDR2 (germline): SEHNR, FQNEAQ (reference sequence). The CDR3 contains 14 residues. After removal of 5 bases from V and 8 bases from J, the junction contained 9 bases not matched to a gene. CDR3 DNA: TGTGCCAGCAGCCCGAGTGGGACAGGGTTAGGCTACACCTTC. This gives the protein CASSPSGTGLGYTF.

The J gene is TRBJ1-1, the V gene TRBV5-1; TRBD1 might be the D (6 bases). V was trimmed by 1 base and J by 8 bases, leaving 18 bases between them. The CDR3 covers 15 residues. Germline lookup yields CDR1 SGHRS and CDR2 YFSETQ. The CDR3: CASSLTGSLGGEAFF. The CDR3 nucleotides are TGCGCCAGCAGCTTGACAGGGTCCCTTGGCGGAGAAGCTTTCTTT.

The chain couples TRBV2 to TRBJ2-7; 8 bases are a match to TRBD1. Germline CDR1 is SNHLY and CDR2 is FYNNEI. The CDR3 extends over 14 amino acids. Trimming removed 6 bases from V and 5 bases from J; junction bases left unmatched: 9. The CDR3 spells CASSRDRRNNEQYF. The CDR3 region has the DNA TGTGCCAGCAGCCGGGACAGGCGTAATAACGAGCAGTACTTC.

The gene calls are TRBV28 and TRBJ2-1, with D possibly TRBD2 on 6 matching bases. V was shortened by 7 bases and J by 4 bases, with 17 bases between the two germline ends. Germline CDR1 and CDR2: MDHEN and SYDVKM. The CDR3 consists of 15 residues. The CDR3 nucleotides read TGTGCCAGCAACGGGGGAGACGGAATGTACAATGAGCAGTTCTTC. It encodes CASNGGDGMYNEQFF.

The chain is built from TRBV5-4 and TRBJ1-6; 7 positions agree with TRBD1. This CDR3 is built from 15 residues. V lost 3 bases, J lost 9 bases, and 9 bases stayed unmatched. Germline V gene sequence: CDR1 SGHNT, CDR2 YYREEE (reference sequence). CDR3 sequence: CASSSSTGRSSPLHF. Written as DNA, the CDR3 is TGTGCCAGCAGCTCATCGACAGGGAGGTCTTCACCCCTCCACTTT. The full variable domain, its missing parts supplied by reference TRBV5-4 and TRBJ1-6, is ETGVTQSPTHLIKTRGQQVTLRCSSQSGHNTVSWYQQALGQGPQFIFQYYREEENGRGNFPPRFSGLQFPNYSSELNVNALELDDSALYLCASSSSTGRSSPLHFGNGTRLTVT.

V and J are TRBV4-1 and TRBJ1-3, with unresolved D. The CDR3 spans 15 residues. Trimming removed 0 bases from V and 0 bases from J, with 6 bases in between. Germline V gene sequence: CDR1 MGHRA, CDR2 YSYEKL. CDR3: CASSQDPGSGNTIYF. The CDR3 DNA follows: TGCGCCAGCAGCCAAGATCCGGGCTCTGGAAACACCATATATTTT.

The chain couples TRBV5-1 to TRBJ2-3, with D uncertain. The CDR3 spans 14 residues. CDR1 and CDR2 from the germline V gene are SGHRS and YFSETQ. V dropped 0 bases and J dropped 2 bases, with 7 bases sitting between them. CDR3 residues: CASSLDVATDTQYF. CDR3 sequence (DNA): TGCGCCAGCAGCTTGGACGTAGCCACAGATACGCAGTATTTT.

The chain has TRBV16 and TRBJ1-5; 7 bases map to TRBD1. The V gene's germline CDR1 is KGHSY and CDR2 FQNENV. The CDR3 is 15 amino acids. V lost 2 bases, J lost 5 bases, and 6 bases stayed unmatched. The CDR3 is CASSQTGTEDQPQHF. DNA of the CDR3: TGTGCCAGCAGCCAAACCGGGACAGAGGATCAGCCCCAGCATTTT.

The genes are TRBV5-4 and TRBJ2-2, with D unclear. Trimming shortened V by 4 bases and J by 1 base, and 2 bases separated the two germline ends. Germline CDR1 and CDR2: SGHNT and YYREEE (reference sequence). The CDR3 runs 12 residues. Written as DNA, the CDR3 is TGTGCCAGCAGCCGGAACACCGGGGAGCTGTTTTTT. This codes for CASSRNTGELFF. Full variable domain (remainder filled in from reference TRBV5-4 and TRBJ2-2): ETGVTQSPTHLIKTRGQQVTLRCSSQSGHNTVSWYQQALGQGPQFIFQYYREEENGRGNFPPRFSGLQFPNYSSELNVNALELDDSALYLCASSRNTGELFFGEGSRLTVL.